Listed here is a single TCR beta chain. The record originates from a study of control samples from healthy donors and cancer patients. Only in-frame clones appear in the TCRdb table, and some are missing; sequencing was by immunoSEQ multiplex PCR. The sample lists roughly 100,000 clones; 80% to 95% were seen once. V was pared by 6 bases and J by 3 bases, with 7 bases of the junction left unmatched. Per the germline V gene, CDR1 is MNHEY and CDR2 is SVGAGI. This CDR3 region has 15 residues. The sample taken for sequencing was blood. The chain combines TRBV6-5 with TRBJ1-2; 10 bases map to TRBD1. The TCR originated in a human donor in good health. The donor label of this sample is uncertain. CDR3 amino acids: CASSPGTGVYYGYTF. CDR3 nucleotides: TGTGCCAGCAGCCCCGGGACAGGGGTTTACTATGGCTACACCTTC.